This paragraph reports one T cell receptor beta chain. What it binds is not known. The data derive from a study of post-analysis software for immune sequencing data. Germline V gene sequence: CDR1 SGHTA, CDR2 FQGTGA. Between the trimmed V and J ends, which lost 5 bases and 2 bases, there was a span of 16 bases. CDR3 length equals 17 residues. Study conclusions and caveats: Patients carried five TRBV segments more frequently than controls did, and TRBV5-6, TRBV5-1 and TRBV20-1 were among them.

Sequencing libraries made from TCR beta cDNA carried unique molecular identifiers. Each CDR3 protein gets one entry after TCRdb re-called the PCR reads with MiXCR. This table has around 400,000 distinct CDR3 sequences, approximately 39% appearing once. The chain uses TRBV7-3 and TRBJ2-6; TRBD1 or TRBD2 may be the D gene (5 bases each). This TCR was sampled from a girl aged 2-10 years with multiple sclerosis. Sample: blood. CDR3 coding DNA: TGTGCCAGCAGCCATTCGGACGGGGCAACTGGGGCCAACGTCCTGACTTTC. It encodes CASSHSDGATGANVLTF.